These 9 T cell receptor beta chains share one sample of origin, sequenced in a study of T-cell memory formation after mild COVID-19 (dated by TCRdb to the early 2020s). Library generation was performed with 5' RACE. Data came from an Illumina NovaSeq 6000. Using fastp at Q25 and MiXCR, TCRdb reprocessed the public reads and kept productive beta chains. Rows are unified per CDR3 protein, each entry keeping the most common DNA and genes. This sample holds some 300,000 distinct CDR3 sequences; roughly 20% were observed only once. Around 20% of the sample is held by the ten biggest clonotypes. The sample was PBMCs or a T cell subset sorted from them (not recorded which). The receptor source for this set is a man between 18 and 35 years old who had mild COVID-19 (a few samples of this study predate the infection). The sample titles of this study are shuffled in the database, so cell type and time point are left out; the donor was told from shared clones.

This clonotype appeared a few times. The rearrangement links TRBV18 to TRBJ1-1; D call uncertain. The V gene's germline CDR1 is KGHSH and CDR2 LQKENI. This CDR3 region has 16 residues. The V end was cut by 2 bases, the J end by 1 base, with 14 bases between. The CDR3 here is CASSPRVGGENTEAFF. CDR3 sequence (DNA): TGTGCCAGCTCACCAAGGGTAGGCGGCGAGAACACTGAAGCTTTCTTT.

This clonotype came up a few times. CDR3 bases: TGCAGTGCTAGACTAGCGGGGGCCCCCTACGAGCAGTACGTC. Translated: CSARLAGAPYEQYV. The V and J genes are TRBV20-1 and TRBJ2-7; the match to TRBD2 covers 10 bases. The CDR3 extends over 14 amino acids. The J segment lost 2 bases and the V segment lost 2 bases, leaving 3 bases of the junction unmatched. The germline gives CDR1 DFQATT, CDR2 SNEGSKA (reference sequence).

V usage is TRBV5-1 and J usage is TRBJ1-2; D perhaps matches TRBD1 (5 bases). There are 16 residues in the CDR3. V was trimmed by 0 bases and J by 4 bases, leaving 16 bases between them. The germline gives CDR1 SGHRS, CDR2 YFSETQ. CDR3 nucleotide sequence: TGCGCCAGCAGCTTGGGTCATGGAGGGGTCCTCTATGGCTACACCTTC. It is translated as CASSLGHGGVLYGYTF.

This clonotype came up a few times. J is TRBJ2-5 and V is TRBV6-5, with TRBD2 as a possible D gene (6 bases). V was trimmed by 6 bases and J by 5 bases, leaving 16 bases between them. Germline assignment: CDR1 MNHEY and CDR2 SVGAGI. The CDR3 runs to 14 residues. The CDR3 DNA reads TGTGCCAGCAGATTGGGGGGAGGAGTTGAGACCCAGTACTTC. Its protein product is CASRLGGGVETQYF.

This clonotype was seen many times. The chain uses TRBV7-3 and TRBJ2-2; D is possibly TRBD1 or TRBD2 (5 bases each). Looked up from germline, CDR1 is SGHTA and CDR2 is FQGTGA. Between the trimmed V and J ends, which lost 1 base and 7 bases, there was a span of 7 bases. This CDR3 has 13 residues. The CDR3 protein is CASSLMGVGELFF. CDR3 nucleotide sequence: TGTGCCAGCAGCTTAATGGGGGTCGGGGAGCTGTTTTTT.

This clonotype was picked up a small number of times. The chain recombines TRBV27 with TRBJ2-7; D may be TRBD1 or TRBD2 (6 bases each). Germline CDR1 is MNHEY and CDR2 is SMNVEV (reference sequence). The CDR3 has 15 amino acids. The V and J ends lost 0 bases and 2 bases respectively, with 11 bases between them. The CDR3 here is CASSLSAGEAYEQYF. CDR3 DNA: TGTGCCAGCAGTTTATCGGCAGGGGAGGCCTACGAGCAGTACTTC.

This clonotype was detected a few times. J is TRBJ2-3 and V is TRBV5-1; 11 positions agree with TRBD2. The germline gives CDR1 SGHRS, CDR2 YFSETQ. Germline trimming cut 4 bases from V and 6 bases from J; bases unmatched to any gene: 10. CDR3 length: 16 residues. The CDR3 loop reads CASSHGTSGGVDTQYF. For the CDR3, the DNA is TGCGCCAGCAGCCACGGGACTAGCGGAGGGGTTGATACGCAGTATTTT.

This clonotype was detected many times. The J gene is TRBJ1-5, the V gene TRBV6-6; no clear D gene. In germline, CDR1 is MNHNY, CDR2 SVGAGI (reference sequence). This CDR3 is 13 amino acids long. The V gene lost 3 bases and the J gene lost 7 bases, with 10 bases spanning the gap. The CDR3 sequence is CASSYGLGQPQHF. Written as DNA, the CDR3 is TGTGCCAGCAGTTATGGCTTGGGGCAGCCCCAGCATTTT.

The V and J genes are TRBV4-1 and TRBJ1-1; 7 bases match TRBD1. V lost 3 bases, J lost 5 bases, and 6 bases stayed unmatched. The CDR3 has 14 residues. Germline lookup yields CDR1 MGHRA and CDR2 YSYEKL. CDR3 residues: CASSQDHRGTEAFF. The CDR3 DNA is TGCGCCAGCAGCCAGGACCACAGGGGTACTGAAGCTTTCTTT.